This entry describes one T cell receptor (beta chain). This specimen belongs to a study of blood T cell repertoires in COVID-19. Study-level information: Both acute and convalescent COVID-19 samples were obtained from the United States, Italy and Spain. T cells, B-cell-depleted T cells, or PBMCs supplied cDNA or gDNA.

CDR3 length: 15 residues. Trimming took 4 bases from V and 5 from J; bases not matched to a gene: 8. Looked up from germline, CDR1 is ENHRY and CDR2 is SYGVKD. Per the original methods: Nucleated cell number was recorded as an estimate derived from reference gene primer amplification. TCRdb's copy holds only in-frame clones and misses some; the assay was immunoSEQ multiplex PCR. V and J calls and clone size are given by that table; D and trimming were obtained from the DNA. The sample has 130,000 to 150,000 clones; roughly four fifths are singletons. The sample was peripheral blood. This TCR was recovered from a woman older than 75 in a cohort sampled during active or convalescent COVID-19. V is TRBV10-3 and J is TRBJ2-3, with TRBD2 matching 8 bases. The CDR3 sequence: CAISVAGGHGDTQYF. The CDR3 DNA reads TGTGCCATCAGTGTTGCGGGGGGTCATGGAGATACGCAGTATTTT.